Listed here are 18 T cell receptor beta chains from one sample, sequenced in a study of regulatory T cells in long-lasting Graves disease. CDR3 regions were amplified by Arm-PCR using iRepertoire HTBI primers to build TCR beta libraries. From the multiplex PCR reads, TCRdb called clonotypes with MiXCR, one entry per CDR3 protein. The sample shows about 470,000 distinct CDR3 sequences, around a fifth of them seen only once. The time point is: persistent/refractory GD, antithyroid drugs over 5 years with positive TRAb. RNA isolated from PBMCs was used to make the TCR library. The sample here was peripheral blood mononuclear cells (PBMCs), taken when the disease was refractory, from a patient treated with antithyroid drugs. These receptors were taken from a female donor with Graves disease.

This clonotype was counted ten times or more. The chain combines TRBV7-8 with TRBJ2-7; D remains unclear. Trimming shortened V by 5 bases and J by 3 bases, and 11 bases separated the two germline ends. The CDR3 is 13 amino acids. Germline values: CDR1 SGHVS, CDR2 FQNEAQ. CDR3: CASSTGTLYEQYF. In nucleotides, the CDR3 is TGTGCCAGCAGCACCGGAACTCTCTACGAGCAGTACTTC.

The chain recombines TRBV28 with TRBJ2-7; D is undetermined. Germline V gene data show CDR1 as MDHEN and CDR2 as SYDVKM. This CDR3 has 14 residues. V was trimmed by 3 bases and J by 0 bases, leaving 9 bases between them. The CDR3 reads CASSLFGFSYEQYF. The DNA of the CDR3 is TGTGCCAGCAGTTTGTTTGGGTTCTCCTACGAGCAGTACTTC.

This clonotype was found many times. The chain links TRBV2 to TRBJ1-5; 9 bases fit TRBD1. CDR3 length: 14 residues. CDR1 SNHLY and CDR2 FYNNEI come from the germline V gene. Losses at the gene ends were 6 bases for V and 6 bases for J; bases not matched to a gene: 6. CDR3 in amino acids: CASRPTGGGQPQHF. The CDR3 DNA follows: TGTGCCAGCAGACCTACAGGGGGCGGTCAGCCCCAGCATTTT.

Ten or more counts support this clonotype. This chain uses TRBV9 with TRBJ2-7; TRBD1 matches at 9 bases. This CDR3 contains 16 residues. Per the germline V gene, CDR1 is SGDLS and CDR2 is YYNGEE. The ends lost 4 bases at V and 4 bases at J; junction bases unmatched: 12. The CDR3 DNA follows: TGTGCCAGCAGCAGAACAGGGGGCACCCTCTCTTACGAGCAGTACTTC. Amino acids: CASSRTGGTLSYEQYF.

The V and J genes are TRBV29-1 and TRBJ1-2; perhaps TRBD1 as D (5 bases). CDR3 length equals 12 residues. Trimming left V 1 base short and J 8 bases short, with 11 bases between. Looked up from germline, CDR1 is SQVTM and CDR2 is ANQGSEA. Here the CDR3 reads CSVEGMGTGYTF. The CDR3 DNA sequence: TGCAGCGTTGAAGGTATGGGGACCGGCTACACCTTC.

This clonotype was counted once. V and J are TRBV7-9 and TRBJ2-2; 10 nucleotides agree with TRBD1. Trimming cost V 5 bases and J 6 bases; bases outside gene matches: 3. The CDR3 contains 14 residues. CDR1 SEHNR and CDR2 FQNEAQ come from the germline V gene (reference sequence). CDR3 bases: TGTGCCAGCAGCAAGACAGGGGGCCCCGGGGAGCTGTTTTTT. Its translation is CASSKTGGPGELFF.

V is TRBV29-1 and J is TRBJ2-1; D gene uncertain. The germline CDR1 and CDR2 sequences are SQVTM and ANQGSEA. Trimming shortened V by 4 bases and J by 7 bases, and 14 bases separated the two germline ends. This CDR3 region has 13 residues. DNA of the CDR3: TGCAGCGTTGGTAAAGGGATAGGGAATGAGCAGTTCTTC. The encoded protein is CSVGKGIGNEQFF.

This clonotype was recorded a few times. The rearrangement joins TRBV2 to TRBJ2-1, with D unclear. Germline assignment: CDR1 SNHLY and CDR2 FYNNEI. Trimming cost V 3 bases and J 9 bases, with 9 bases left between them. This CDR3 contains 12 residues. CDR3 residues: CASSDYLGEQFF. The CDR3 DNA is TGTGCCAGCAGTGACTACCTGGGTGAGCAGTTCTTC. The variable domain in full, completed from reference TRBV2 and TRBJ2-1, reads EPEVTQTPSHQVTQMGQEVILRCVPISNHLYFYWYRQILGQKVEFLVSFYNNEISEKSEIFDDQFSVERPDGSNFTLKIRSTKLEDSAMYFCASSDYLGEQFFGPGTRLTVL.

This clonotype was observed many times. The CDR3 spells CASSYGSARGTEAFF. CDR3 sequence (DNA): TGTGCCAGCAGTTACGGGTCTGCAAGGGGCACTGAAGCTTTCTTT. The rearrangement joins TRBV7-2 to TRBJ1-1; tentatively, D is TRBD1 (5 bases). The germline V gene has CDR1 SGHTA and CDR2 FQGNSA. V lost 6 bases and J lost 4, with 18 bases in between. This CDR3 contains 15 residues.

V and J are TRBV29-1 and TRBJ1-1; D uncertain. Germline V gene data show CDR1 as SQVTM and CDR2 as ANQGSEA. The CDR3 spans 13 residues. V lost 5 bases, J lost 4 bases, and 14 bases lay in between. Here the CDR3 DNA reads TGCAGCGTTCAACGCGGCGAGACCACTGAAGCTTTCTTT. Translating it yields CSVQRGETTEAFF.

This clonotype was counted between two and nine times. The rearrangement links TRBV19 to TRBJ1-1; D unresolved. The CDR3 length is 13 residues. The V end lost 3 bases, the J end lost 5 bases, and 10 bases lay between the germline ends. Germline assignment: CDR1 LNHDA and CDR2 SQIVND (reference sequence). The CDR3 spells CASSMNVGTEAFF. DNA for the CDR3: TGTGCCAGTAGTATGAATGTGGGGACTGAAGCTTTCTTT.

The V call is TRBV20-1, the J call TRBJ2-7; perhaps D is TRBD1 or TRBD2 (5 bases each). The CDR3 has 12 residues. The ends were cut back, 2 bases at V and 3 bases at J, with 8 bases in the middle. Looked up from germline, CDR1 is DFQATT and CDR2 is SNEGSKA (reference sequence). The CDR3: CSARSGLYEQYF. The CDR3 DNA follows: TGCAGTGCTAGATCGGGGCTCTACGAGCAGTACTTC.

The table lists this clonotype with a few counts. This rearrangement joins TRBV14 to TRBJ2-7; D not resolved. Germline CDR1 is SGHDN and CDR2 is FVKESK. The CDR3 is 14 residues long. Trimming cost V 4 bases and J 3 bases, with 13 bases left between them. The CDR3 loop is CASSLRLQIYEQYF. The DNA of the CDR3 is TGTGCCAGCAGCCTACGACTGCAGATCTACGAGCAGTACTTC.

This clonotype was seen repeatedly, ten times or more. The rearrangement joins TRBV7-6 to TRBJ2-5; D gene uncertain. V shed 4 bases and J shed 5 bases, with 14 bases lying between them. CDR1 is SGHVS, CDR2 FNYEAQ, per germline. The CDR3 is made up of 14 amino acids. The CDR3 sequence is CASSSDLVEETQYF. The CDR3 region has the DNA TGTGCCAGCAGCTCAGACCTTGTGGAGGAGACCCAGTACTTC.

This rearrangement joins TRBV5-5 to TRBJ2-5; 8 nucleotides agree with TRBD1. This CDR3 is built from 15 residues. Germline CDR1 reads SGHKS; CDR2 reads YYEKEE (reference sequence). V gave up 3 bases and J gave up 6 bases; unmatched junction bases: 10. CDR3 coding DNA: TGTGCCAGCAGCTCATTTCAGGGGGCGTTGAAGACCCAGTACTTC. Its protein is CASSSFQGALKTQYF.

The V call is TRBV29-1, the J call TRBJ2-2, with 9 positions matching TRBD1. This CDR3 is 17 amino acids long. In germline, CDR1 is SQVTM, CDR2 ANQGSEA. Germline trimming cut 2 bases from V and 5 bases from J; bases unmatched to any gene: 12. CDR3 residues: CSVEKKGTGSVTGELFF. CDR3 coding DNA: TGCAGCGTTGAAAAAAAGGGGACAGGGTCGGTGACCGGGGAGCTGTTTTTT.

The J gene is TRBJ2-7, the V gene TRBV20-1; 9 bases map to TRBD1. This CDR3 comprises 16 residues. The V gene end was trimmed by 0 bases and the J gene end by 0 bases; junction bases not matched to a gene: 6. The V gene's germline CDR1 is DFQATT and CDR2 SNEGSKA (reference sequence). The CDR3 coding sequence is TGCAGTGCTAGAGATCTACGACAGGGGGACTCCTACGAGCAGTACTTC. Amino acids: CSARDLRQGDSYEQYF.

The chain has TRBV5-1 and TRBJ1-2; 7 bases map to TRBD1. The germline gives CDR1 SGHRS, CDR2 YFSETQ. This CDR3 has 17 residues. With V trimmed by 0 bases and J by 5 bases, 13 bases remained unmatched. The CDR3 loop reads CASSLGRDRAEPYGYTF. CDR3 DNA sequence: TGCGCCAGCAGCTTGGGCAGAGACAGGGCGGAACCATATGGCTACACCTTC.